The 8 T cell receptor beta chains below were found in one sample sequenced in a study of regulatory T cells in long-lasting Graves disease. The time point denotes: newly diagnosed GD, antithyroid drugs for less than 3 months. TCR sequences were obtained from RNA taken from PBMCs. Researchers made TCR beta libraries by using iRepertoire HTBI primers and running Arm-PCR on CDR3 regions. Via MiXCR, TCRdb re-called the multiplex PCR reads, giving one row per CDR3 protein. In the table there are fewer than 500,000 distinct CDR3 sequences, roughly 15% of which are singletons. These data also featured in a second study, about T cells in Graves' hyperthyroidism and ophthalmopathy.

The source material was peripheral blood mononuclear cells (PBMCs), sampled at new diagnosis, from a patient treated with antithyroid drugs. The source is a man between 40 and 49 years old with Graves disease.

The V and J genes are TRBV6-1 and TRBJ2-7, with D perhaps TRBD2 (5 bases). The CDR3 loop spans 14 amino acids. V was trimmed by 7 bases and J by 0 bases, leaving 13 bases between them. CDR1 is MNHNS, CDR2 SASEGT, per germline. The CDR3 spells CASMGAATSYEQYF. CDR3 in DNA: TGTGCCAGCATGGGAGCGGCTACCTCCTACGAGCAGTACTTC.

This clonotype came up many times. The chain links TRBV7-9 to TRBJ2-5, with 9 positions matching TRBD2. V shed 2 bases, J shed 4 bases, and the junction held 11 bases outside the gene matches. This CDR3 has 17 residues. Germline CDR1 is SEHNR and CDR2 is FQNEAQ (reference sequence). The CDR3: CASSLRTSAKRGETQYF. DNA of the CDR3: TGTGCCAGCAGCTTAAGGACTAGCGCCAAGAGGGGAGAGACCCAGTACTTC.

This clonotype was picked up many times. The gene calls are TRBV28 and TRBJ1-5, with 7 bases aligning to TRBD1. V dropped 3 bases and J dropped 6; count of bases not matched to a gene: 8. Germline V lookup: CDR1 MDHEN, CDR2 SYDVKM. The CDR3 is made up of 15 amino acids. The CDR3 DNA sequence: TGTGCCAGCAGTTTGGAGACAGGGTATTCTCAGCCCCAGCATTTT. Residues: CASSLETGYSQPQHF.

CDR3 DNA sequence: TGTGCCAGCAGTTTGCAGCGCAATGAGCAGTTCTTC. Its protein is CASSLQRNEQFF. This chain joins TRBV12-3 or TRBV12-4 and TRBJ2-1; D not certain. V was trimmed by 3 bases and J by 6 bases, leaving 6 bases between them. The CDR3 runs to 12 residues.

This clonotype occurred once. The V and J genes are TRBV6-5 and TRBJ2-1, with D possibly being TRBD1 or TRBD2 (5 bases each). The CDR3 consists of 16 residues. The germline V and J ends were trimmed by 1 base and 6 bases, with 16 bases remaining between them. Germline lookup yields CDR1 MNHEY and CDR2 SVGAGI. The CDR3 nucleotides are TGTGCCAGCAGTTACTTGGGACCTTTAGATCCCAATGAGCAGTTCTTC. The encoded protein is CASSYLGPLDPNEQFF.

This clonotype showed up just a few times. This rearrangement joins TRBV6-2 or TRBV6-3 to TRBJ2-1; unclear D gene. This CDR3 contains 14 residues. The V gene lost 5 bases and the J gene lost 9 bases, with 17 bases spanning the gap. Germline values: CDR1 MNHEY, CDR2 SVGEGT. The CDR3 coding sequence is TGTGCCAGCAGTGAAGTTCGGTTCTCGGGTGAGCAGTTCTTC. This sequence encodes CASSEVRFSGEQFF.

This clonotype showed up many times. The CDR3 is CSARDTPGNTEAFF. Written as DNA, the CDR3 is TGCAGTGCTAGAGATACGCCGGGGAACACTGAAGCTTTCTTT. The rearrangement uses TRBV20-1 and TRBJ1-1; no clear D. Per germline, CDR1 DFQATT and CDR2 SNEGSKA (reference sequence). The CDR3 runs 14 residues. Deletions cut 0 bases from V and 1 base from J, with 9 bases between.

In its sample, this clonotype was seen many times. The V gene is TRBV28, the J gene TRBJ1-2; maybe TRBD1 (5 bases). CDR1 and CDR2 from the germline V gene are MDHEN and SYDVKM. The CDR3 extends over 13 amino acids. The ends were cut back, 6 bases at V and 8 bases at J, with 16 bases in the middle. CDR3: CASSLLGARGYTF. The CDR3 coding sequence is TGTGCCAGCAGCCTTCTAGGGGCGCGGGGCTACACCTTC.